These 27 T cell receptor beta chains share one sample of origin, sequenced in a study of T cells after posttransplantation cyclophosphamide. Here immunoSEQ multiplex PCR was the method, and the copy in TCRdb shows in-frame clones only, minus some. This sample has tens of thousands of clones, each found more than once. Sequences were obtained from PBMCs. These receptors came from a man aged 50-60 years in good health, CMV-negative, and a related stem cell transplant donor.

This clone was detected ten times or more. The chain couples TRBV25-1 to TRBJ1-4, with a tentative D call TRBD1 (6 bases). Germline CDR1 and CDR2: MGHDK and SYGVNS. The V and J ends lost 6 bases and 7 bases respectively, with 21 bases between them. This CDR3 contains 16 residues. The CDR3 DNA sequence: TGTGCCAGCAGACCCAGGGGAGGGGTTCAGGGTGAAAAACTGTTTTTT. Amino acids: CASRPRGGVQGEKLFF.

Many counts were recorded for this clone. The V gene is TRBV18, the J gene TRBJ1-1; the match to TRBD1 covers 7 bases. Germline CDR1 KGHSH, CDR2 LQKENI. Trimming cost V 4 bases and J 3 bases; bases outside gene matches: 11. CDR3 length: 16 amino acids. In nucleotides, the CDR3 is TGTGCCAGCTCACTTAACACAGGGGAATGGGACACTGAAGCTTTCTTT. As protein: CASSLNTGEWDTEAFF.

In this sample, this clone turned up many times. The V gene is TRBV11-1, the J gene TRBJ2-2; 8 bases agree with TRBD2. Germline V gene sequence: CDR1 SGHAT, CDR2 FQDESV (reference sequence). V shed 3 bases, J shed 4 bases, and the junction held 7 bases outside the gene matches. The CDR3 loop spans 16 amino acids. The DNA of the CDR3 is TGTGCCAGCAGCTTTCGGGGGGGCGCCGGCACCGGGGAGCTGTTTTTT. Amino acid sequence: CASSFRGGAGTGELFF.

This clone was recorded many times. The V and J genes are TRBV2 and TRBJ1-5; the D gene is possibly TRBD1 (5 bases). V dropped 2 bases and J dropped 7 bases, with 9 bases sitting between them. This CDR3 contains 13 residues. CDR1 SNHLY and CDR2 FYNNEI come from the germline V gene. CDR3 nucleotide sequence: TGTGCCAGCAGTGAACAGGGTTACCAGCCCCAGCATTTT. This encodes CASSEQGYQPQHF.

Ten or more counts support this clone. The chain recombines TRBV10-3 with TRBJ2-1, with 12 nucleotides matching TRBD2. The CDR3 covers 17 residues. Germline V gene data show CDR1 as ENHRY and CDR2 as SYGVKD. The ends lost 0 bases at V and 7 bases at J; junction bases unmatched: 7. The CDR3 sequence: CAISESRLAGGPNEQFF. The CDR3 DNA reads as TGTGCCATCAGTGAGTCGAGGCTAGCGGGAGGGCCGAATGAGCAGTTCTTC.

This clone came up many times. The V gene is TRBV30, the J gene TRBJ2-3, with 11 bases identical to TRBD2. V trimming: 1 base; J trimming: 1 base; junction bases outside the gene matches: 4. The germline CDR1 and CDR2 sequences are GTSNPN and SVGIG (reference sequence). The CDR3 totals 16 residues. CDR3 in DNA: TGTGCCTGGAGTGAAGGGACTAGCGGTCGCACAGATACGCAGTATTTT. It translates to CAWSEGTSGRTDTQYF.

This clone has ten or more counts. J is TRBJ2-5 and V is TRBV5-6, with D possibly matching TRBD2 (7 bases). CDR1 is SGHDT, CDR2 YYEEEE, per germline. The CDR3 contains 12 residues. The V end was cut by 3 bases, the J end by 5 bases, with 8 bases between. The CDR3 loop reads CASSWGGETQYF. In nucleotides, the CDR3 is TGTGCCAGCAGCTGGGGGGGCGAGACCCAGTACTTC.

This clone occurred many times. The V and J genes are TRBV6-5 and TRBJ2-1, with 9 bases lining up with TRBD2. V lost 0 bases and J lost 4; bases outside the gene matches: 4. CDR3 length equals 16 residues. Germline lookup yields CDR1 MNHEY and CDR2 SVGAGI. CDR3 protein: CASSYSASGIYNEQFF. DNA for the CDR3: TGTGCCAGCAGTTACTCGGCTAGCGGGATATACAATGAGCAGTTCTTC.

This clone was counted at least ten times. The rearrangement joins TRBV5-1 to TRBJ1-1; D possibly corresponds to TRBD1 (5 bases). Germline-derived CDR1 and CDR2 are SGHRS and YFSETQ. This CDR3 has 15 amino acids. Trimming removed 6 bases at V and 4 bases at J, with 19 bases between. The CDR3 DNA is TGCGCCAGCACCCAGTCCCGGGGGGTCGGCACTGAAGCTTTCTTT. Its translation: CASTQSRGVGTEAFF.

This clone was counted at least ten times. In nucleotides, the CDR3 is TGTGCCAGCAGCCCGCCGGGACAAGTCTACGAGCAGTACTTC. Its translation is CASSPPGQVYEQYF. V is TRBV9 and J is TRBJ2-7, with D tentatively TRBD1 (6 bases). The CDR3 sequence is 14 residues long. CDR1 is SGDLS, CDR2 YYNGEE, per germline. Trimming left V 4 bases short and J 3 bases short, with 14 bases between.

The sample holds many counts of this clone. The chain recombines TRBV11-3 with TRBJ1-2; 7 bases align to TRBD1. CDR3 length: 15 residues. The J segment lost 4 bases and the V segment lost 2 bases, leaving 7 bases of the junction unmatched. The V gene's germline CDR1 is SGHNT and CDR2 YENEEA. The CDR3 protein is CASSLLGTASYGYTF. In DNA, the CDR3 is TGTGCCAGCAGCTTATTAGGGACAGCCTCCTATGGCTACACCTTC.

This clone was counted many times. J is TRBJ1-4 and V is TRBV2, with no clear D. V dropped 2 bases and J dropped 0 bases, with 10 bases sitting between them. The CDR3 length is 16 residues. Germline CDR1 reads SNHLY; CDR2 reads FYNNEI. CDR3 residues: CASSEPVRTTNEKLFF. CDR3 nucleotide sequence: TGTGCCAGCAGTGAACCAGTGAGGACAACTAATGAAAAACTGTTTTTT.

This clone was counted at least ten times. The V gene is TRBV7-9, the J gene TRBJ1-2; 7 nucleotides match TRBD1. Per germline, CDR1 SEHNR and CDR2 FQNEAQ (reference sequence). Trimming cost V 0 bases and J 3 bases; bases outside gene matches: 1. This CDR3 is built from 14 residues. CDR3 DNA sequence: TGTGCCAGCAGCTTAGCAGGGGGCTACTATGGCTACACCTTC. It is translated as CASSLAGGYYGYTF.

This clone was found many times. The gene calls are TRBV2 and TRBJ2-7, with 14 bases fitting TRBD2. V shed 6 bases and J 7 bases; nucleotides not matched to a gene: 8. This CDR3 has 15 amino acids. The germline V gene encodes CDR1 SNHLY and CDR2 FYNNEI. The CDR3 region has the DNA TGTGCCAGCAGCTCCGGGACTAGCGGGAGACTTGAGCAGTACTTC. Its protein product is CASSSGTSGRLEQYF. Based on the CDR3 plus reference TRBV2 and TRBJ2-7, the full variable domain is EPEVTQTPSHQVTQMGQEVILRCVPISNHLYFYWYRQILGQKVEFLVSFYNNEISEKSEIFDDQFSVERPDGSNFTLKIRSTKLEDSAMYFCASSSGTSGRLEQYFGPGTRLTVT.

There are many counts of this clone. The chain is built from TRBV11-3 and TRBJ2-1, with 8 bases fitting TRBD2. The CDR3 runs to 14 residues. With 4 bases clipped from V and 4 bases from J, the junction kept 3 bases outside the gene matches. Per the germline V gene, CDR1 is SGHNT and CDR2 is YENEEA. CDR3 protein: CASSSGLVYNEQFF. The CDR3 DNA reads TGTGCCAGCAGCTCGGGACTAGTTTACAATGAGCAGTTCTTC.

This clone was counted at least ten times. The chain couples TRBV7-2 to TRBJ2-5, with D uncertain. V was shortened by 10 bases and J by 7 bases, with 25 bases between the two germline ends. The CDR3 runs 15 residues. The germline gives CDR1 SGHTA, CDR2 FQGNSA. Here the CDR3 DNA reads TGTGCCACCCTGGAGTTGTCGCTCAATAGTAGGACCCAGTACTTC. Amino acid sequence: CATLELSLNSRTQYF.

This clone was recorded many times. V usage is TRBV5-5 and J usage is TRBJ1-1; no clear D. V lost 1 base and J lost 2, with 9 bases in between. The CDR3 is 14 amino acids. Germline V lookup: CDR1 SGHKS, CDR2 YYEKEE (reference sequence). In DNA, the CDR3 is TGTGCCAGCAGCTTGCAGGCGTCCAACACTGAAGCTTTCTTT. Its protein product is CASSLQASNTEAFF.

This clone occurred many times. The rearrangement joins TRBV5-6 to TRBJ2-5, with TRBD1 matching over 8 bases. The CDR3 sequence is 16 residues long. V was clipped by 0 bases and J by 5 bases; unmatched bases: 9. The germline gives CDR1 SGHDT, CDR2 YYEEEE. The CDR3 DNA is TGTGCCAGCAGCTTGGCAATCAGGGGGCCTGGGGAGACCCAGTACTTC. Protein: CASSLAIRGPGETQYF.

This clone was counted ten times or more. The chain uses TRBV9 and TRBJ2-1, with TRBD2 identical over 7 bases. Germline CDR1 is SGDLS and CDR2 is YYNGEE. V gave up 0 bases and J gave up 3 bases; unmatched junction bases: 6. There are 16 residues in the CDR3. CDR3 in DNA: TGTGCCAGCAGCGTAGGCCGGGCGGGGGTCTACAATGAGCAGTTCTTC. Translating gives CASSVGRAGVYNEQFF.

This clone was seen many times. The V gene is TRBV19, the J gene TRBJ1-2, with TRBD1 as a possible D gene (5 bases). The CDR3 consists of 13 residues. Trimming stripped 6 bases from V and 2 bases from J, with 10 bases between. CDR1 and CDR2 (germline): LNHDA, SQIVND (reference sequence). CDR3 sequence (DNA): TGTGCCAGTAGCCCAGACAGAAACTATGGCTACACCTTC. Translation gives CASSPDRNYGYTF.

This clone has ten or more counts. The V gene is TRBV5-6, the J gene TRBJ2-1; D not certain. V was cut by 4 bases and J by 6 bases, with 8 bases left in between. The CDR3 length is 12 residues. The germline CDR1 and CDR2 sequences are SGHDT and YYEEEE. CDR3 coding DNA: TGTGCCAGCAGCCTAAGTCGCAATGAGCAGTTCTTC. Its translation is CASSLSRNEQFF.

The table lists this clone with many counts. V usage is TRBV19 and J usage is TRBJ1-2; perhaps TRBD1 as D (5 bases). The CDR3 length is 14 residues. Trimming shortened V by 5 bases and J by 4 bases, and 14 bases separated the two germline ends. Germline V gives CDR1 LNHDA, CDR2 SQIVND (reference sequence). The chain's CDR3 is CASSSRGRGYGYTF. DNA of the CDR3: TGTGCCAGTAGTTCTAGGGGCCGTGGCTATGGCTACACCTTC.

This clone was counted ten times or more. The rearrangement uses TRBV27 and TRBJ1-2; the D gene is possibly TRBD1 (5 bases). Germline V CDR1 and CDR2: MNHEY, SMNVEV (reference sequence). CDR3 size: 15 residues. Trimming stripped 1 base from V and 8 bases from J, with 17 bases between. This chain's CDR3 is CASSLFAPVRVGYTF. In DNA form, the CDR3 reads TGTGCCAGCAGTTTATTCGCTCCTGTCAGGGTAGGCTACACCTTC.

This clone was picked up many times. The rearrangement uses TRBV6-1 and TRBJ1-5; possibly TRBD1 for D (5 bases). The V and J ends lost 0 bases and 6 bases respectively, with 9 bases between them. The CDR3 consists of 14 residues. Germline V gene data show CDR1 as MNHNS and CDR2 as SASEGT. The CDR3 spells CASSEAGRVQPQHF. In DNA, the CDR3 is TGTGCCAGCAGTGAAGCAGGCAGGGTTCAGCCCCAGCATTTT.

This clone came up many times. The chain joins TRBV7-9 to TRBJ2-3, with 7 positions matching TRBD1. The CDR3 has 17 amino acids. The germline CDR1 and CDR2 sequences are SEHNR and FQNEAQ (reference sequence). V lost 5 bases, J lost 0 bases, and 11 bases stayed unmatched. CDR3 DNA: TGTGCCAGCAGCCCGAAGGGACAGCTATTCAGCACAGATACGCAGTATTTT. This codes for CASSPKGQLFSTDTQYF.

This clone was counted at least ten times. The chain combines TRBV6-5 with TRBJ1-4; 7 positions agree with TRBD1. Trimming cost V 5 bases and J 5 bases; bases outside gene matches: 8. Germline lookup yields CDR1 MNHEY and CDR2 SVGAGI. This CDR3 region has 15 residues. As DNA, the CDR3 is TGTGCCAGCAGTCAACGGGACAGCGGAAATGAAAAACTGTTTTTT. Protein product: CASSQRDSGNEKLFF.

This clone was seen repeatedly, ten times or more. The genes are TRBV7-9 and TRBJ2-7; 10 bases match TRBD1. In germline, CDR1 is SEHNR, CDR2 FQNEAQ (reference sequence). The CDR3 length is 15 residues. Germline trimming cut 1 base from V and 5 bases from J; bases unmatched to any gene: 5. The CDR3 DNA is TGTGCCAGCAGCTTAGGAGGGACAGGGGCTAACGAGCAGTACTTC. Protein: CASSLGGTGANEQYF.